The 24 T cell receptor beta chains below all came from one sample that was sequenced in a study of blood T cell repertoires in COVID-19. Data came from immunoSEQ multiplex PCR; TCRdb stores just in-frame clones and leaves some out. The data hold 400,000 to 450,000 clones, with 80% to 95% observed a single time. Sequenced: PBMCs or T cells enriched from blood (not recorded which). The receptors come from a young man who had recovered from COVID-19.

The rearrangement joins TRBV19 to TRBJ1-6; a weak D match, TRBD1 (6 bases). Germline loops: CDR1 LNHDA, CDR2 SQIVND (reference sequence). This CDR3 region has 14 residues. Trimming took 0 bases from V and 10 from J, leaving 10 bases between them. CDR3 amino acids: CASSIDPGGSPLHF. The DNA for the CDR3 is TGTGCCAGTAGTATAGATCCGGGGGGCTCACCCCTCCACTTT.

The genes are TRBV11-2 and TRBJ1-2; possible D gene TRBD1, 5 bases. CDR1 is SGHAT, CDR2 FQNNGV, per germline. The CDR3 runs to 14 residues. Deletions cut 5 bases from V and 7 bases from J, with 17 bases between. The CDR3 coding sequence is TGTGCCAGCAGCCTGGGGCCATCGGGCGGTGGCTACACCTTC. The encoded protein is CASSLGPSGGGYTF.

The chain employs TRBV7-8 and TRBJ1-1, with D possibly TRBD1 on 5 matching bases. This CDR3 has 13 residues. Trimming left V 1 base short and J 8 bases short, with 11 bases between. Germline V gives CDR1 SGHVS, CDR2 FQNEAQ. This CDR3 reads CASSLDWGGEAFF. DNA of the CDR3: TGTGCCAGCAGCTTAGACTGGGGCGGAGAAGCTTTCTTT. The whole variable domain, remainder taken from reference TRBV7-8 and TRBJ1-1, is GAGVSQSPRYKVAKRGQDVALRCDPISGHVSLFWYQQALGQGPEFLTYFQNEAQLDKSGLPSDRFFAERPEGSVSTLKIQRTQQEDSAVYLCASSLDWGGEAFFGQGTRLTVV.

The rearrangement uses TRBV28 and TRBJ2-2, with D possibly matching TRBD1 (5 bases). The CDR3 consists of 11 residues. Germline V CDR1 and CDR2: MDHEN, SYDVKM. The V end lost 5 bases, the J end lost 7 bases, and 5 bases lay between the germline ends. CDR3: CASSQGGELFF. The CDR3, as DNA: TGTGCCAGCAGTCAGGGCGGGGAGCTGTTTTTT.

The gene calls are TRBV10-1 and TRBJ2-7; weak D call: TRBD1 (6 bases). The CDR3 loop spans 13 amino acids. Per germline, CDR1 WNHNN and CDR2 SYGVQD (reference sequence). Trimming stripped 5 bases from V and 3 bases from J, with 11 bases between. The CDR3 spells CASSQTGSYEQYF. The CDR3 nucleotides are TGCGCCAGCAGTCAGACAGGTAGCTACGAGCAGTACTTC.

This clone was seen a single time. The V gene is TRBV2, the J gene TRBJ1-2; unclear D gene. This CDR3 region has 12 residues. The germline V gene encodes CDR1 SNHLY and CDR2 FYNNEI. V dropped 1 base and J dropped 7 bases, with 7 bases sitting between them. The CDR3 DNA sequence: TGTGCCAGCAGTGAAGGTGCGGGTGGCTACACCTTC. The encoded protein is CASSEGAGGYTF. The full variable domain, completed using reference TRBV2 and TRBJ1-2, is EPEVTQTPSHQVTQMGQEVILRCVPISNHLYFYWYRQILGQKVEFLVSFYNNEISEKSEIFDDQFSVERPDGSNFTLKIRSTKLEDSAMYFCASSEGAGGYTFGSGTRLTVV.

This clone has a single count. The chain is built from TRBV3-1 (or the pseudogene TRBV3-2) and TRBJ2-1, with a possible D match to TRBD1 (6 bases). Germline CDR1 reads LGHDT; CDR2 reads YNNKEL (reference sequence). The length of the CDR3 is 16 residues. V lost 1 base and J lost 5, with 15 bases in between. CDR3 nucleotides: TGTGCCAGCAGCCAAGGTGGAAGAAAGGGGGACAATGAGCAGTTCTTC. This encodes CASSQGGRKGDNEQFF.

The gene calls are TRBV3-1 (or the pseudogene TRBV3-2) and TRBJ2-7; D remains ambiguous. The CDR3 consists of 15 residues. Trimming removed 0 bases at V and 3 bases at J, with 12 bases between. Germline CDR1 LGHDT, CDR2 YNNKEL (reference sequence). In nucleotides, the CDR3 is TGTGCCAGCAGCCAAGATATTTCGTGGAGCTACGAGCAGTACTTC. Its protein is CASSQDISWSYEQYF.

The CDR3 loop reads CAISERDSSYNEQFF. DNA for the CDR3: TGTGCCATCAGTGAAAGGGACAGCTCCTACAATGAGCAGTTCTTC. The chain combines TRBV10-3 with TRBJ2-1; 7 bases fit TRBD1. The CDR3 is made up of 15 amino acids. Trimming took 3 bases from V and 0 from J; bases not matched to a gene: 2. The germline V gene has CDR1 ENHRY and CDR2 SYGVKD.

V is TRBV29-1 and J is TRBJ1-2; 7 nucleotides agree with TRBD1. CDR3 length: 14 residues. The germline gives CDR1 SQVTM, CDR2 ANQGSEA. The junction had 10 bases not matched to a gene; V was cut back by 3 bases and J by 6 bases. CDR3 sequence reads: CSVDAQGEFDGYTF. As DNA, the CDR3 is TGCAGCGTTGACGCCCAGGGGGAGTTCGATGGCTACACCTTC.

CDR3 residues: CASSLEPGYNSPLHF. DNA of the CDR3: TGCGCCAGCAGCTTGGAACCAGGGTATAATTCACCCCTCCACTTT. The chain is built from TRBV5-1 and TRBJ1-6, with a tentative D call TRBD1 (5 bases). The CDR3 consists of 15 residues. V lost 0 bases and J 4 bases, leaving 8 bases between the germline ends. The germline gives CDR1 SGHRS, CDR2 YFSETQ. The complete variable domain, with remaining parts taken from reference TRBV5-1 and TRBJ1-6, reads KAGVTQTPRYLIKTRGQQVTLSCSPISGHRSVSWYQQTPGQGLQFLFEYFSETQRNKGNFPGRFSGRQFSNSRSEMNVSTLELGDSALYLCASSLEPGYNSPLHFGNGTRLTVT.

J is TRBJ2-3 and V is TRBV5-1, with 11 bases aligning to TRBD2. After removal of 3 bases from V and 0 bases from J, the junction contained 3 bases not matched to a gene. The CDR3 extends over 16 amino acids. CDR1 is SGHRS, CDR2 YFSETQ, per germline. The CDR3 coding sequence is TGCGCCAGCAGCTACGGGACTAGCGGAAGCACAGATACGCAGTATTTT. Translation: CASSYGTSGSTDTQYF. Supplemented by reference TRBV5-1 and TRBJ2-3, the full variable domain reads KAGVTQTPRYLIKTRGQQVTLSCSPISGHRSVSWYQQTPGQGLQFLFEYFSETQRNKGNFPGRFSGRQFSNSRSEMNVSTLELGDSALYLCASSYGTSGSTDTQYFGPGTRLTVL.

The gene calls are TRBV6-2 or TRBV6-3 and TRBJ1-5; no clear D. Germline V lookup: CDR1 MNHEY, CDR2 SVGEGT. The CDR3 spans 16 residues. Between the trimmed V and J ends, which lost 2 bases and 0 bases, there was a span of 11 bases. This CDR3 is CASSYLQENSNQPQHF. DNA of the CDR3: TGTGCCAGCAGTTACCTCCAGGAAAATAGCAATCAGCCCCAGCATTTT.

The CDR3 loop reads CASSLANLGTDTQYF. The CDR3 nucleotides are TGCGCCAGCAGCTTAGCCAACCTTGGCACAGATACGCAGTATTTT. J is TRBJ2-3 and V is TRBV5-1, with unresolved D. The germline gives CDR1 SGHRS, CDR2 YFSETQ. With 2 bases removed from V and 1 base from J, the gap between germline ends came to 11 bases. The CDR3 has 15 amino acids.

The V and J genes are TRBV2 and TRBJ1-5; 9 bases are shared with TRBD1. Germline assignment: CDR1 SNHLY and CDR2 FYNNEI. With 7 bases clipped from V and 4 bases from J, the junction kept 8 bases outside the gene matches. CDR3 length: 15 amino acids. Here the CDR3 DNA reads TGTGCCAGCACGGCCGGACAGGGGTGGAATCAGCCCCAGCATTTT. As protein: CASTAGQGWNQPQHF.

This chain uses TRBV5-1 with TRBJ1-6; TRBD1 is a possible D gene (5 bases). This CDR3 is 15 amino acids long. The V gene's germline CDR1 is SGHRS and CDR2 YFSETQ. Trimming left V 3 bases short and J 6 bases short, with 13 bases between. CDR3 loop: CASSYATVPNSPLHF. The CDR3 nucleotides are TGCGCCAGCAGCTACGCGACAGTACCTAATTCACCCCTCCACTTT.

This clone was picked up one time. This chain links TRBV7-2 with TRBJ2-2; 7 bases line up with TRBD2. The CDR3 is made up of 17 amino acids. Germline V gene lookup returns CDR1 SGHTA and CDR2 FQGNSA. The trim removed 1 base at V and 7 bases at J, leaving 12 bases unmatched. CDR3 DNA: TGTGCCAGCAGCTTAGTGGCGGGAGAAGGGTCAGGCGGGGAGCTGTTTTTT. It codes for CASSLVAGEGSGGELFF.

This chain's CDR3 is CASGRIPSQGREQFF. The CDR3 DNA is TGTGCCAGCGGCCGCATACCTTCACAGGGACGTGAGCAGTTCTTC. This chain uses TRBV27 with TRBJ2-1; TRBD1 might be the D (6 bases). Trimming took off 8 bases at V and 9 bases at J, with 23 bases between the two ends. CDR3 length: 15 residues. CDR1 is MNHEY and CDR2 is SMNVEV in the germline V gene (reference sequence).

This clone was seen just once. The rearrangement uses TRBV19 and TRBJ1-4; the D gene is possibly TRBD1 (6 bases). The V gene lost 0 bases and the J gene lost 8 bases, with 25 bases spanning the gap. The length of the CDR3 is 19 residues. Germline CDR1 and CDR2: LNHDA and SQIVND (reference sequence). This CDR3 reads CASSIDKGGNGRHREKLFF. The CDR3 nucleotides read TGTGCCAGTAGTATAGATAAGGGGGGGAACGGCAGGCATCGAGAAAAACTGTTTTTT. The full variable domain, with the rest looked up from reference TRBV19 and TRBJ1-4, is DGGITQSPKYLFRKEGQNVTLSCEQNLNHDAMYWYRQDPGQGLRLIYYSQIVNDFQKGDIAEGYSVSREKKESFPLTVTSAQKNPTAFYLCASSIDKGGNGRHREKLFFGSGTQLSVL.

This chain joins TRBV11-2 and TRBJ2-3; tentatively, D is TRBD2 (5 bases). The CDR3 contains 12 residues. The germline V gene encodes CDR1 SGHAT and CDR2 FQNNGV. V was pared by 1 base and J by 10 bases, with 9 bases between. CDR3 sequence: CASSLGENPQYF. CDR3 DNA: TGTGCCAGCAGCTTAGGGGAGAACCCGCAGTATTTT.

The J gene is TRBJ2-1, the V gene TRBV12-2; the table's D call, TRBD1, was not checked against the DNA. TRBV12-2 is given as a pseudogene. The CDR3 is 16 amino acids. CDR3 coding DNA: TGTGCAAGTCGCTCTTTCGACCGGGACAATGCGAATGAGCAGTTCTTC. It yields the protein CASRSFDRDNANEQFF.

The chain is built from TRBV25-1 and TRBJ1-2, with D perhaps TRBD1 (6 bases). Germline-derived CDR1 and CDR2 are MGHDK and SYGVNS. The CDR3 totals 14 residues. The V end was cut by 7 bases, the J end by 8 bases, with 20 bases between. CDR3 protein: CASTPPGARGGYTF. CDR3 DNA: TGTGCCAGCACCCCACCAGGGGCGCGGGGGGGCTACACCTTC.

The V and J genes are TRBV15 and TRBJ2-7; D not certain. Deletions cut 0 bases from V and 4 bases from J, with 7 bases between. Germline CDR1 reads LNHNV; CDR2 reads YYDKDF (reference sequence). The CDR3 runs 13 residues. The CDR3 region is CATSRDPRYEQYF. DNA for the CDR3: TGTGCCACCAGCAGAGATCCTAGATACGAGCAGTACTTC. Based on the CDR3 plus reference TRBV15 and TRBJ2-7, the full variable domain is DAMVIQNPRYQVTQFGKPVTLSCSQTLNHNVMYWYQQKSSQAPKLLFHYYDKDFNNEADTPDNFQSRRPNTSFCFLDIRSPGLGDTAMYLCATSRDPRYEQYFGPGTRLTVT.

The V call is TRBV25-1, the J call TRBJ1-2; D gene uncertain. CDR1 is MGHDK, CDR2 SYGVNS, per germline. V was shortened by 4 bases and J by 6 bases, with 9 bases between the two germline ends. The CDR3 is 12 residues long. The CDR3 DNA is TGTGCCAGCAGTGCGAGCGGAAATGGCTACACCTTC. Translating gives CASSASGNGYTF.